This T cell receptor beta chain was identified in a study of T cell changes during pregnancy in multiple sclerosis. Assay used: immunoSEQ multiplex PCR; TCRdb lists only in-frame clones, some missing. The table lists 83,000 or so clones, nearly 95% of them singletons. Germline V gene lookup returns CDR1 LGHNA and CDR2 YNFKEQ. The CDR3 consists of 13 residues. With respect to this clone: The junction and the germline gene differ at one end; a read error may be behind it.

The specimen comprised peripheral blood, sampled after pregnancy. J is TRBJ1-1 and V is TRBV4-2, with D hard to call. The clonotype originates from a female donor in good health, enrolled as a control in a pregnancy study. CDR3 residues: CASSRSDGEKLSF. CDR3 nucleotides: TGTGCCAGCAGCCGATCGGACGGGGAAAAGCTTTCTTTT.